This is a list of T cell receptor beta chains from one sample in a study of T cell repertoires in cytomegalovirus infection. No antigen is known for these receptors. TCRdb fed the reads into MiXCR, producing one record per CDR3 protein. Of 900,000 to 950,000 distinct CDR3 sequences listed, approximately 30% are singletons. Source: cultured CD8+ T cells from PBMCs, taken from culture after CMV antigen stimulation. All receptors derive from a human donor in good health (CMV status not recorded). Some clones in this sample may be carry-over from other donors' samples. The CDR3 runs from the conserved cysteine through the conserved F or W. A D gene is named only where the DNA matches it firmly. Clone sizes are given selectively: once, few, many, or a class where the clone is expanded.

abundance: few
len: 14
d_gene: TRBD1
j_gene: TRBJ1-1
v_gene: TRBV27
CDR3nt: TGTGCCAGCAGCTCAGGGGGCACGAACACTGAAGCTTTCTTT
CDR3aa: CASSSGGTNTEAFF

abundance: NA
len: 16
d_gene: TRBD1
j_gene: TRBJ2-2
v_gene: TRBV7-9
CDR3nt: TGTGCCAGCAGCTTAGGACAGGGGGCCGCCACCGGGGAGCTGTTTTTT
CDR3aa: CASSLGQGAATGELFF

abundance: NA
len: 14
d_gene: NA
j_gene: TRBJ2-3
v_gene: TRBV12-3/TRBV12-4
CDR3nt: TGTGCCAACAGAGGACAGTTTCTCACAGGTACGCAGTATTTT
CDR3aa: CANRGQFLTGTQYF

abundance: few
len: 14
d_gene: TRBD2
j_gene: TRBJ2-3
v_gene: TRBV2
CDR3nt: TGTGCCAGCGCCTTAAGCGGGGGTTCAGATACGCAGTATTTT
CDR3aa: CASALSGGSDTQYF

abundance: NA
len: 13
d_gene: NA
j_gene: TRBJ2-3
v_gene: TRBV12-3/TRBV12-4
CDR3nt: TGTGCCAGCAGTTTACGGTACACAGATACGCAGTATTTT
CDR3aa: CASSLRYTDTQYF

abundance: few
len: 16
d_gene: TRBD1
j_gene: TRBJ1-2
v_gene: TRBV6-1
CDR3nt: TGTGCCAGCAGCCCCCAGGGGGGACAGGGAGGATTTGGCTACACCTTC
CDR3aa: CASSPQGGQGGFGYTF

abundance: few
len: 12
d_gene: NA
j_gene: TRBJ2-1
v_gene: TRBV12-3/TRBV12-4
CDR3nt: TGTGCCAGCAGTTTCTCTCGGGATGAGCAGTTCTTC
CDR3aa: CASSFSRDEQFF

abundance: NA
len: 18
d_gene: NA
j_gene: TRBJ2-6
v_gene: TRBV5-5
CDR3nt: TGTGCCAGCAGCTCAGGAACAGGGTGGCCCTCTGGGGCCAACGTCCTGACTTTC
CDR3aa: CASSSGTGWPSGANVLTF

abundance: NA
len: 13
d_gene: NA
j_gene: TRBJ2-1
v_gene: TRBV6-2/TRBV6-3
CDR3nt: TGTGCCAGCAGTTACCCCGATCGGAGTGAGCAGTTCTTC
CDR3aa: CASSYPDRSEQFF

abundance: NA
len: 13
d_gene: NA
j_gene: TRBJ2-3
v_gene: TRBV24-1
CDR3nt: TGTGCCACCAGTGACAGTTTCACAGATACGCAGTATTTT
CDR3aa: CATSDSFTDTQYF

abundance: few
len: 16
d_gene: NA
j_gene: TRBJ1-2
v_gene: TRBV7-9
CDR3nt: TGTGCCAGCAGACTAACCTCCACACATAGTAACTATGGCTACACCTTC
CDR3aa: CASRLTSTHSNYGYTF

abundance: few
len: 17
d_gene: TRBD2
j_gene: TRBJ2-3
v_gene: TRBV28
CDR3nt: TGTGCCAGCAGTTATATTAGGGAGGGCTCCCCTCCCCATACGCAGTATTTT
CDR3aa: CASSYIREGSPPHTQYF

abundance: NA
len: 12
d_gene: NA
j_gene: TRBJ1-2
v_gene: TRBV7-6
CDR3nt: TGTGCCAGCGAATGCGGGGGATATGGCTACACCTTC
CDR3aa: CASECGGYGYTF

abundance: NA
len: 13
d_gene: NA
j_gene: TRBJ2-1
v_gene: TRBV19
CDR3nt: TGTGCCAGTAGTATAGATCCAGACAATGAGCAGTTCTTC
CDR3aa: CASSIDPDNEQFF

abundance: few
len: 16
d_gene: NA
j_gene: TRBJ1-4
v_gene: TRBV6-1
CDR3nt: TGTGCCAGCAGTGCGGTCTCGCCCTCAACTAATGAAAAACTGTTTTTT
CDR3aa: CASSAVSPSTNEKLFF

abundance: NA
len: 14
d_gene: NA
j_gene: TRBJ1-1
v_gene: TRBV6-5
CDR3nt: TGTGCCAGCAGTTACCTGCTCGACAAGGGGTCGGCTTTCTTT
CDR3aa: CASSYLLDKGSAFF

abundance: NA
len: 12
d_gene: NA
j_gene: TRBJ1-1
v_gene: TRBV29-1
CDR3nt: TGCAGCCCATGGACGGGGAACACTGAAGCTTTCTTT
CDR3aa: CSPWTGNTEAFF

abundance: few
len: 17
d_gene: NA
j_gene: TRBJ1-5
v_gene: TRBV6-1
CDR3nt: TGTGCCAGCAGTGAAGGAGACGGGTCGTATAGCAATCAGCCCCAGCATTTT
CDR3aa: CASSEGDGSYSNQPQHF

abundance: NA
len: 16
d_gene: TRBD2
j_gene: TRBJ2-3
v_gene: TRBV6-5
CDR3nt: TGTGCCAGCAGCCGCCTGACCAGCGGGGGCAGAGATACGCAGTATTTT
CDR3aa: CASSRLTSGGRDTQYF

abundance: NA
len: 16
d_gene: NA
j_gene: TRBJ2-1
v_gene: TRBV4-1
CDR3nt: TGCGCCAGCAGCCATATAGCAGCGGATCCCGAAGGTGAGCAGTTCTTC
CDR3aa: CASSHIAADPEGEQFF